This TCR beta chain was found in a study of CD8+ T cells in alopecia areata. Trimming stripped 1 base from V and 10 bases from J, with 15 bases between. From germline, CDR1 is MGHRA and CDR2 YSYEKL. The CDR3 loop spans 14 amino acids. Whole-study findings and limits: For lesional scalp, especially alopecia totalis/universalis, clonality was higher than in normal scalp. Sharing of TCRs across patients appeared less clear than in mice, possibly for HLA-related reasons. Sequences from scalp samples also cover resident alphabeta T cells of normal skin.

RNA, once extracted, was reverse transcribed into cDNA for use as the sequencing template. Measured with immunoSEQ multiplex PCR; TCRdb has only the in-frame clones, and not every one. The data contain around 190,000 clones, roughly three fifths of them singletons. About this clone: As yet, its antigen is unknown.

This TCR came from a human donor in good health. The sequenced sample was CD8+ T cells sorted from blood. This chain connects TRBV4-1 to TRBJ2-3; unclear D gene. In DNA form, the CDR3 reads TGCGCCAGCAGCCAAGTCAAGAGTCCAAATCCGCAGTATTTT. Translating gives CASSQVKSPNPQYF.